This TCR beta chain appears in the sequencing data of a study of blood T cells in healthy people across ages. Study-level results: Long-lived donors had more naive CD4+ cells and higher diversity than aged donors. Roughly linear age-related decline in beta diversity appeared, significant by age roughly 40.

PCR was performed a second time for about 6 to 12 cycles using a sample-barcoded 5' primer and a J-beta primer mix. Carrying 12 random nucleotides, a template-switch adaptor labeled each individual cDNA molecule. One entry per CDR3 protein results from TCRdb running MiXCR on the 5' RACE reads. The sample has fewer than 700,000 distinct CDR3 sequences; about 45% are singletons. This clonotype was counted a few times. Its matching antigen is unknown. This clonotype was sampled from a man older than 75 in good health. The material sequenced was blood.

CDR3 in DNA: TGTGCCAGCAGCCCAGGTGACAGGGGTATTTCACCCCTCCACTTT. This codes for CASSPGDRGISPLHF. V usage is TRBV9 and J usage is TRBJ1-6, with 8 bases lining up with TRBD1. Trimming at V came to 4 bases and at J to 9 bases, leaving 9 bases not matched to a gene. Germline CDR1 and CDR2: SGDLS and YYNGEE. This CDR3 is built from 15 residues.